This TCR beta chain came from a study of T cells in Graves' hyperthyroidism and ophthalmopathy. Study context: Peripheral blood samples were taken at initial diagnosis, prior to any treatment.

Study findings and constraints: Researchers found most expanded thyroid clonotypes above 0.001 in blood as well. For ophthalmopathy, model prediction preceded onset by a median roughly 6.5 months.

Amplified TCR beta CDR3 regions came from RNA transcripts. HTBI primers were employed in a first-round RT-PCR of the TCR CDR3. TCRdb re-called the multiplex PCR reads with MiXCR, one entry per CDR3 protein. The repertoire consists of over 700,000 distinct CDR3 sequences, with over 35% occurring once and the leading ten covering around 30%. CDR3 length equals 13 residues. The V end lost 4 bases, the J end lost 0 bases, and 7 bases lay between the germline ends. The germline CDR1 and CDR2 sequences are DFQATT and SNEGSKA (reference sequence). This clonotype has ten or more counts. Antigen: not known. The rearrangement links TRBV20-1 to TRBJ1-5, with no clear D. Source material: blood. This sequence originates from a middle-aged woman with Graves' hyperthyroidism. The CDR3 reads CSAIYHSNQPQHF. The CDR3 DNA sequence: TGCAGTGCTATTTACCATAGCAATCAGCCCCAGCATTTT.